Below are 13 T cell receptor beta chains sequenced from a single sample in a study of blood T cell repertoires in COVID-19. Some clones are missing from TCRdb's copy, which holds only in-frame ones; the method was immunoSEQ multiplex PCR. Of 250,000 to 350,000 clones listed, nearly 90% are singletons. The sequencing input was PBMCs or T cells enriched from blood (not recorded which). Receptors were obtained from a woman aged 18 to 35 with acute COVID-19.

This sequence joins TRBV7-9 and TRBJ1-1, with TRBD1 identical over 10 bases. The J segment lost 3 bases and the V segment lost 5 bases, leaving 9 bases of the junction unmatched. Per the germline V gene, CDR1 is SEHNR and CDR2 is FQNEAQ (reference sequence). The CDR3 extends over 16 amino acids. The CDR3 DNA reads TGTGCCAGCAGCCCAGACAGGGGGCGAGGGGACACTGAAGCTTTCTTT. Encoded protein: CASSPDRGRGDTEAFF. Combining the CDR3 with reference TRBV7-9 and TRBJ1-1 gives the whole variable domain DTGVSQNPRHKITKRGQNVTFRCDPISEHNRLYWYRQTLGQGPEFLTYFQNEAQLEKSRLLSDRFSAERPKGSFSTLEIQRTEQGDSAMYLCASSPDRGRGDTEAFFGQGTRLTVV.

Only a few counts were recorded for this clone. This chain connects TRBV30 to TRBJ1-3; 9 bases map to TRBD1. The CDR3 covers 14 residues. Looked up from germline, CDR1 is GTSNPN and CDR2 is SVGIG (reference sequence). The trim removed 2 bases at V and 6 bases at J, leaving 5 bases unmatched. The CDR3 DNA follows: TGTGCCTGGAGTCCCGGACAGGGGTCAAACACCATATATTTT. It translates to CAWSPGQGSNTIYF.

V and J are TRBV2 and TRBJ2-3; D is uncertain. This CDR3 contains 13 residues. Germline CDR1 and CDR2: SNHLY and FYNNEI. With 5 bases removed from V and 5 bases from J, the gap between germline ends came to 11 bases. CDR3 nucleotide sequence: TGTGCCAGCAGTCCGTTCCTTAGAGATACGCAGTATTTT. Its protein is CASSPFLRDTQYF.

CDR3 loop: CASSINGQPNTEAFF. In DNA form, the CDR3 reads TGTGCCAGTAGTATAAATGGGCAGCCGAACACTGAAGCTTTCTTT. The chain uses TRBV19 and TRBJ1-1; D is uncertain. Trimming cost V 2 bases and J 1 base, with 11 bases left between them. The CDR3 contains 15 residues. Germline V gene data show CDR1 as LNHDA and CDR2 as SQIVND (reference sequence).

The chain links TRBV6-5 to TRBJ2-3; unclear D gene. The ends were cut back, 0 bases at V and 2 bases at J, with 3 bases in the middle. The germline CDR1 and CDR2 sequences are MNHEY and SVGAGI. The CDR3 loop spans 13 amino acids. The CDR3 is CASSYSNTDTQYF. The CDR3 DNA reads as TGTGCCAGCAGTTACTCCAACACAGATACGCAGTATTTT.

The CDR3 sequence: CSAPRQDTQYF. The CDR3 region has the DNA TGCAGTGCTCCCCGACAAGATACGCAGTATTTT. The V and J genes are TRBV20-1 and TRBJ2-3; no firm D call. Trimming cost V 5 bases and J 5 bases, with 8 bases left between them. The germline V gene has CDR1 DFQATT and CDR2 SNEGSKA (reference sequence). The CDR3 runs 11 residues.

The rearrangement uses TRBV3-1 (or the pseudogene TRBV3-2) and TRBJ1-4; 8 nucleotides line up with TRBD1. CDR3 size: 13 residues. CDR1 is LGHDT and CDR2 is YNNKEL in the germline V gene (reference sequence). The V segment lost 8 bases and the J segment 3 bases; nucleotides outside the gene matches: 2. The CDR3, as DNA: TGTGCCAGCGGACAGGGCCCTAATGAAAAACTGTTTTTT. The encoded protein is CASGQGPNEKLFF.

This clone was detected a few times. The chain recombines TRBV7-3 with TRBJ1-1, with D possibly TRBD1 on 6 matching bases. V was trimmed by 6 bases and J by 0 bases, leaving 8 bases between them. In germline, CDR1 is SGHTA, CDR2 FQGTGA. The CDR3 runs 13 residues. This CDR3 is CASRSGVNTEAFF. As DNA, the CDR3 is TGTGCCAGCAGATCAGGGGTGAACACTGAAGCTTTCTTT.

This chain joins TRBV18 and TRBJ2-2; a possible D gene is TRBD2 (6 bases). The CDR3 spans 16 residues. Germline CDR1 reads KGHSH; CDR2 reads LQKENI. V lost 3 bases to trimming and J lost 5 bases, with 16 bases between them. The CDR3 loop reads CASSPPLAPNTGELFF. CDR3 coding DNA: TGTGCCAGCTCACCCCCACTAGCCCCTAATACCGGGGAGCTGTTTTTT.

The rearrangement uses TRBV27 and TRBJ2-3; 10 bases agree with TRBD1. The germline CDR1 and CDR2 sequences are MNHEY and SMNVEV (reference sequence). The junction had 12 bases not matched to a gene; V was cut back by 10 bases and J by 5 bases. The CDR3 contains 15 residues. The CDR3 nucleotides are TGTGCCACCACGGGTCATGGGACAGGGGAAGATACGCAGTATTTT. This sequence encodes CATTGHGTGEDTQYF.

This clone was observed once. This chain connects TRBV5-1 to TRBJ2-7; 7 nucleotides agree with TRBD2. Germline V gene data show CDR1 as SGHRS and CDR2 as YFSETQ. The ends lost 0 bases at V and 5 bases at J; junction bases unmatched: 5. The CDR3 covers 14 residues. The CDR3, as DNA: TGCGCCAGCAGCTTGGGCGGGAGAGGCGACGAGCAGTACTTC. Its protein product is CASSLGGRGDEQYF.

This chain connects TRBV19 to TRBJ2-1, with 14 nucleotides matching TRBD2. V shed 11 bases, J shed 2 bases, and the junction held 5 bases outside the gene matches. The CDR3 spans 15 residues. CDR1 LNHDA and CDR2 SQIVND come from the germline V gene (reference sequence). CDR3 DNA sequence: TGTGCCTCCGGGACTAGCGGGAGCCCCTACAATGAGCAGTTCTTC. Translating gives CASGTSGSPYNEQFF. Combining the CDR3 with reference TRBV19 and TRBJ2-1 gives the whole variable domain DGGITQSPKYLFRKEGQNVTLSCEQNLNHDAMYWYRQDPGQGLRLIYYSQIVNDFQKGDIAEGYSVSREKKESFPLTVTSAQKNPTAFYLCASGTSGSPYNEQFFGPGTRLTVL.

The genes are TRBV5-1 and TRBJ1-2; TRBD1 matches 10 bases. CDR1 is SGHRS, CDR2 YFSETQ, per germline. This CDR3 region has 20 residues. The ends lost 4 bases at V and 2 bases at J; junction bases unmatched: 20. In nucleotides, the CDR3 is TGCGCCAGCAGCCACTTTGGCGTGACAGGGGGCGCAAGGTACAACTATGGCTACACCTTC. Translation gives CASSHFGVTGGARYNYGYTF.